This is a list of T cell receptor beta chains from one sample in a study of blood T cell repertoires in COVID-19. Profiling relied on immunoSEQ multiplex PCR, and the TCRdb table lists in-frame clones only, not all of them. The sample contains 110,000 or so clones, more than 75% of which appear only once. Specimen: peripheral blood. These receptors all stem from a woman between 50 and 59 years old with acute or convalescent COVID-19. CDR3s include the opening cysteine and the closing phenylalanine or tryptophan. D genes are given only for firm matches. The size of a clone is reported for some rows only, either as once, few or many, or as a class for expanded clones.

D	size	V	J	DNA	CDR3
NA	once	TRBV18	TRBJ1-1	TGTGCCAGCTCACCGACAACCGGGGGGAACACTGAAGCTTTCTTT	CASSPTTGGNTEAFF
NA	NA	TRBV5-4	TRBJ2-7	TGTGCCAGCAGCGAAACCGGGACAATCTCCTACGAGCAGTACTTC	CASSETGTISYEQYF
NA	NA	TRBV11-3	TRBJ2-3	TGTGCCAGCAGCCCTCGAGGTTGGGTGCAGTATTTT	CASSPRGWVQYF
NA	NA	TRBV29-1	TRBJ2-1	TGCAGCGTTGCCGGGACTGAGCCTTTTTACAATGAGCAGTTCTTC	CSVAGTEPFYNEQFF
NA	NA	TRBV9	TRBJ1-5	TGTGCCAGCAGCGTAGAGGGCAGGGTCAATCAGCCCCAGCATTTT	CASSVEGRVNQPQHF
TRBD1	few	TRBV7-2	TRBJ1-1	TGTGCCAGCAGCGCGGGACAGGGGAACACTGAAGCTTTCTTT	CASSAGQGNTEAFF
NA	NA	TRBV6-5	TRBJ1-2	TGTGCCAGCAGTACGGGGGGAGGTGGCTACACCTTC	CASSTGGGGYTF
TRBD1	NA	TRBV4-3	TRBJ2-7	TGCGCCAGCAGCCAAGATTCCGGACAGGGTCTCTGGGAGCAGTACTTC	CASSQDSGQGLWEQYF
NA	once	TRBV30	TRBJ1-4	TGTGCCTGGAGCGACTCGACCCTCGGTAGTGGAAAACTGTTTTTT	CAWSDSTLGSGKLFF
TRBD1	NA	TRBV19	TRBJ1-3	TGTGCCAGTAGTACCTCGGGACAGAGCTCTGGAAACACCATATATTTT	CASSTSGQSSGNTIYF
TRBD2	few	TRBV9	TRBJ2-7	TGTGCCAGCAGCGTCGCCGGGACTAGCTCCTACGAGCAGTACTTC	CASSVAGTSSYEQYF
TRBD1	NA	TRBV29-1	TRBJ1-1	TGCAGCGTTGCCAGGGGGGACACTGAAGCTTTCTTT	CSVARGDTEAFF
NA	few	TRBV6-1	TRBJ1-6	TGTGCCAGCAGTGACAGGGATAATTCACCCCTCCACTTT	CASSDRDNSPLHF
NA	NA	TRBV6-5	TRBJ2-1	TGTGCCAGCAGTTACTCTGTTTCAGTTGAGCAGTTCTTC	CASSYSVSVEQFF
NA	NA	TRBV5-6	TRBJ2-1	TGTGCCAGCACCTACAGGGGTGGCGGGAAATACAATGAGCAGTTCTTC	CASTYRGGGKYNEQFF
NA	NA	TRBV19	TRBJ1-4	TGTGCCACCGAAGACAGTTCCGCGGTGGAAAAACTGTTTTTT	CATEDSSAVEKLFF
NA	NA	TRBV7-9	TRBJ2-1	TGTGCCAGCAGCAATATCAATTATGGGGGGAATGAGCAGTTCTTC	CASSNINYGGNEQFF
NA	NA	TRBV27	TRBJ2-4	TGTGCCAGCAGAATTGATGCGGGACACATTCAGTACTTC	CASRIDAGHIQYF
TRBD1	NA	TRBV5-1	TRBJ1-6	TGCGCCAGCAGCCTCTTGGGAACAGGGGGTAATTCACCCCTCCACTTT	CASSLLGTGGNSPLHF
NA	NA	TRBV10-3	TRBJ1-3	TGTGCCATCAGTTCCCCCGGGGCCATATATTTT	CAISSPGAIYF
TRBD1	NA	TRBV7-2	TRBJ1-2	TGTGCCAGCAGCCAGGACAGGAATGCCTATGGCTACACCTTC	CASSQDRNAYGYTF
TRBD2	NA	TRBV30	TRBJ2-5	TGTGCCTGGAGTGTATGGGTAGCGGGAAGAGAGACCCAGTACTTC	CAWSVWVAGRETQYF
NA	NA	TRBV27	TRBJ2-2	TGTGCCAGCAGTTTACTGTCGGCAGGCACCGGGGAGCTGTTTTTT	CASSLLSAGTGELFF
TRBD1	NA	TRBV6-5	TRBJ1-1	TGTGCCACCTCCCAGGGGGGAGTGAACACTGAAGCTTTCTTT	CATSQGGVNTEAFF
NA	NA	TRBV6-2/TRBV6-3	TRBJ1-5	TGTGCCAGCAGTTATGCACAGGGAGGCAATCAGCCCCAGCATTTT	CASSYAQGGNQPQHF
TRBD1	NA	TRBV14	TRBJ1-2	TGTGCCAGCAGCCCACAGGGGGGTTACTATGGCTACACCTTC	CASSPQGGYYGYTF
NA	NA	TRBV23-1	TRBJ2-3	TGCGCCAGCAGTCAATCAATTGAGAGGGCGAGGAAGACAGATACGCAGTATTTT	CASSQSIERARKTDTQYF
TRBD1	NA	TRBV6-5	TRBJ2-2	TGTGCCAGCAGGGGGACAGGGGACCACACCGGGGAGCTGTTTTTT	CASRGTGDHTGELFF
TRBD2	NA	TRBV30	TRBJ2-2	TGTGCCTGGGGGGGACTAGCGCCCACCGGGGAGCTGTTTTTT	CAWGGLAPTGELFF